This TCR beta chain was observed in a study of shared clonotypes between healthy human individuals. As for the study in general: A donor's plate count was three for CD4 naive and three for CD4 memory; CD8 naive had two and CD8 memory one.

CD4+ cells were split into CD45RA+ naive and CD45RA-negative memory subsets. Profiled with immunoSEQ multiplex PCR; TCRdb holds only in-frame clones, not every one. The table shows 2 million to 2.5 million clones, with approximately 94% occurring only once. Whole-study results and caveats: Estimated richness values were generally larger in naive subsets than in memory subsets.

A note on this clone: The antigen is unknown.

In germline, CDR1 is SGHDT, CDR2 YYEEEE. J gave up 5 bases and V 4 bases, and 9 bases lay outside the gene matches. The CDR3 covers 15 residues. The chain links TRBV5-6 to TRBJ2-3, with 8 bases aligning to TRBD2. This sequence originates from a man aged 18-30 years in good health. The sample consisted of naive CD4+ T cells sorted from blood. Subset indicated: CD45RA+ positively selected. The CDR3 nucleotides are TGTGCCAGCAGCATCCCGGGACTAGGTGGAGATACGCAGTATTTT. As protein: CASSIPGLGGDTQYF.